This T cell receptor beta chain was profiled in a study of blood T cell repertoires in COVID-19. Study-wide context: The United States, Italy and Spain were the sources of the acute and convalescent COVID-19 samples.

Sequenced by immunoSEQ multiplex PCR; TCRdb stores in-frame clones only, minus some. The data show more than 65,000 clones, less than 90% seen once. Germline V gene lookup returns CDR1 SGDLS and CDR2 YYNGEE. The CDR3 is 12 residues long. The V and J ends lost 5 bases and 7 bases respectively, with 12 bases between them. The clonotype was recovered from a man aged 45-60 years with acute or convalescent COVID-19. The specimen sequenced was peripheral blood. V is TRBV9 and J is TRBJ1-2, with a possible D match to TRBD1 (5 bases). The CDR3 region is CASRLQGGGYTF. Written as DNA, the CDR3 is TGTGCCAGCAGGCTCCAGGGCGGTGGCTACACCTTC.